This T cell receptor beta chain emerged from a study of blood T cell repertoires in COVID-19. The wider study: The United States, Italy and Spain supplied acute and convalescent COVID-19 samples. PBMCs, B-cell-depleted T cells, or T cells provided the cDNA or gDNA that made up the material.

Patients of the Seattle cohort, enrolled during active infection, were followed longitudinally. Per the original data handling: Reference gene primer amplification gave nucleated cell count estimates. Profiled with immunoSEQ multiplex PCR; TCRdb holds only in-frame clones, not every one. The D gene and trimming were derived from the DNA, and the V and J assignments and clone size from that table. The data show fewer than 300,000 clones, 75% to 95% seen once. The length of the CDR3 is 14 residues. V was trimmed by 0 bases and J by 3 bases, leaving 10 bases between them. The V gene's germline CDR1 is SGDLS and CDR2 YYNGEE.

The clonotype was recovered from a person aged 18 to 30 with COVID-19, enrolled during active disease. The rearrangement joins TRBV9 to TRBJ2-7; TRBD2 might be the D (5 bases). Sequencing was performed on peripheral blood. The CDR3 loop reads CASSVAVGNYEQYF. The DNA for the CDR3 is TGTGCCAGCAGCGTAGCTGTCGGGAACTACGAGCAGTACTTC.